This paragraph reports one TCR beta chain. Other DNA sequences of this sample code for an identical CDR3. This sample is part of a study of cytomegalovirus exposure and HLA in healthy donors. The PCR contained 60 Vbeta and 13 Jbeta primers. Assay: immunoSEQ multiplex PCR; the TCRdb copy retains only in-frame clones and omits some. The data show over 150,000 clones, 75% seen once. The CDR3 length is 14 residues. The chain employs TRBV12-1 and TRBJ1-5; the D call of TRBD1 is as the table states it, not checked on the DNA. TRBV12-1 is flagged as a pseudogene. The TCR originated in a man younger than 30 in good health and CMV-seronegative. The sample taken for sequencing was PBMCs. CDR3 protein: CASSITGEVQPQHF. CDR3 DNA: TGTGCCAGCAGCATTACAGGGGAGGTCCAGCCCCAGCATTTT.